This T cell receptor beta chain was captured in a study of blood T cell repertoires in COVID-19. The data were produced by immunoSEQ multiplex PCR, yet TCRdb's version contains in-frame clones alone and is incomplete. The sample lists about 130,000 clones, 85% to 90% occurring once. Germline loops: CDR1 LGHNA, CDR2 YSLEER. J lost 6 bases, V lost 1 base, and 9 bases had no gene match. The CDR3 is made up of 16 amino acids. This clone has just a few counts. This TCR derives from a human donor in a cohort sampled during active COVID-19. The J gene is TRBJ2-3, the V gene TRBV4-3; 8 bases are shared with TRBD2. The sample taken for sequencing was peripheral blood. The DNA of the CDR3 is TGCGCCAGCAGCCAAGCGACGGGGGGGTTACGGGATACGCAGTATTTT. Protein product: CASSQATGGLRDTQYF.